This entry concerns a single TCR beta chain. This CDR3 is 12 amino acids long. Per germline, CDR1 SNHLY and CDR2 FYNNEI. The V end lost 10 bases, the J end lost 3 bases, and 12 bases lay between the germline ends. This specimen belongs to a study of sequential checkpoint blockade in melanoma. The repertoire was sequenced with immunoSEQ multiplex PCR; TCRdb's copy has only in-frame clones and lacks some. This table holds tens of thousands of clones, 86% found once. The sample's treatment: randomized to nivolumab then ipilimumab (arm A) or the reverse (arm B). Sorted cells were live CD3+CD8+, lacking CD19 and CD56, from PBMCs.

Specimen: CD8+ T cells sorted from blood (inferred from file names), collected from a patient given nivolumab and ipilimumab in sequence. The source is a human donor with melanoma. The J gene is TRBJ1-1, the V gene TRBV2; D is perhaps TRBD1 (5 bases). The CDR3 nucleotides read TGTGCCACACAGGACGTAGACACTGAAGCTTTCTTT. It is translated as CATQDVDTEAFF.